These 18 T cell receptor beta chains came from one sample sequenced in a study of T cells in Graves' hyperthyroidism and ophthalmopathy. Authors of the study amplified TCR beta CDR3 regions from RNA transcripts. RT-PCR in the first round (using the HTBI primer set) targeted the TCR CDR3. Via MiXCR, TCRdb re-called the multiplex PCR reads, giving one row per CDR3 protein. Found here are a few hundred thousand distinct CDR3 sequences, more than 13% of them singletons; the top ten hold approximately 30%. The specimen was blood. The source of these receptors is a woman under 40 with Graves' hyperthyroidism.

This clonotype came up a few times. V is TRBV5-1 and J is TRBJ2-2; D is unclear. This CDR3 has 14 residues. V shed 0 bases and J shed 3 bases, with 6 bases lying between them. Germline V CDR1 and CDR2: SGHRS, YFSETQ. The CDR3 here is CASSLDRYTGELFF. CDR3 nucleotide sequence: TGCGCCAGCAGCTTGGATCGATACACCGGGGAGCTGTTTTTT.

The chain employs TRBV3-1 and TRBJ1-2; perhaps TRBD1 as D (6 bases). CDR1 and CDR2 (germline): LGHDT, YNNKEL (reference sequence). The CDR3 is made up of 14 amino acids. V was pared by 0 bases and J by 7 bases, with 12 bases between. The CDR3 loop reads CASSQESFRGGYTF. CDR3 in DNA: TGTGCCAGCAGCCAAGAATCCTTCAGGGGTGGCTACACCTTC.

The chain recombines TRBV9 with TRBJ2-2; 7 nucleotides agree with TRBD1. Trimming at V came to 4 bases and at J to 7 bases, leaving 4 bases not matched to a gene. The CDR3 has 13 residues. Germline CDR1 and CDR2: SGDLS and YYNGEE. CDR3 in amino acids: CASSTGVLGELFF. CDR3 nucleotide sequence: TGTGCCAGCAGCACAGGGGTTCTCGGGGAGCTGTTTTTT.

A few counts support this clonotype. At one boundary the junction diverges from the germline segment, which might be a read error. The J gene is TRBJ2-2, the V gene TRBV30; 7 nucleotides agree with TRBD2. This CDR3 is built from 18 residues. Germline V gene lookup returns CDR1 GTSNPN and CDR2 SVGIG (reference sequence). CDR3 nucleotide sequence: TGTACCTGGAGTGTATTTCCCTGGCGGGAGAGGGACACCGGGGAGCTGTTTTTT. Translating gives CTWSVFPWRERDTGELFF. The full variable domain, its missing parts supplied by reference TRBV30 and TRBJ2-2, is SQTIHQWPATLVQPVGSPLSLECTVEGTSNPNLYWYRQAAGRGLQLLFYSVGIGQISSEVPQNLSASRPQDRQFILSSKKLLLSDSGFYLCTWSVFPWRERDTGELFFGEGSRLTVL.

This clonotype was seen ten or more times. The gene calls are TRBV27 and TRBJ1-1, with D perhaps TRBD1 (6 bases). V was cut by 3 bases and J by 8 bases, with 10 bases left in between. Germline CDR1 MNHEY, CDR2 SMNVEV (reference sequence). CDR3 length equals 12 residues. DNA for the CDR3: TGTGCCAGCAGTTTTTGGCAGGGGGAAGCTTTCTTT. This sequence encodes CASSFWQGEAFF.

This clonotype was seen a few times. The rearrangement joins TRBV24-1 to TRBJ2-7; TRBD1 matches 8 bases. CDR3 length: 15 amino acids. Germline loops: CDR1 KGHDR, CDR2 SFDVKD. Trimming took 3 bases from V and 3 from J; bases not matched to a gene: 6. CDR3 sequence (DNA): TGTGCCACCAGTGATATCAGGACAGGGAGCTACGAGCAGTACTTC. It specifies CATSDIRTGSYEQYF.

Many counts were recorded for this clonotype. The chain combines TRBV3-1 with TRBJ2-5; 14 bases agree with TRBD2. The trim removed 4 bases at V and 5 bases at J, leaving 9 bases unmatched. The CDR3 has 17 amino acids. CDR1 and CDR2 (germline): LGHDT, YNNKEL (reference sequence). The CDR3 nucleotides are TGTGCCAGCAGCCGCGGACTAGCGGGAGGCCGGGGGGAGACCCAGTACTTC. Its protein product is CASSRGLAGGRGETQYF.

In this sample, this clonotype turned up many times. This chain joins TRBV9 and TRBJ1-2; D ambiguous. Trimming removed 1 base at V and 4 bases at J, with 8 bases between. Germline V lookup: CDR1 SGDLS, CDR2 YYNGEE. The CDR3 is 13 residues long. In nucleotides, the CDR3 is TGTGCCAGCAGCGTATCCACCTTCTATGGCTACACCTTC. Encoded protein: CASSVSTFYGYTF.

This clonotype was detected ten times or more. The CDR3 region has the DNA TGCAGTGCCCATATCCCCGGGACTAGCGGGAAGGAAGATACGCAGTATTTT. Residues: CSAHIPGTSGKEDTQYF. V usage is TRBV20-1 and J usage is TRBJ2-3; 13 bases match TRBD2. The CDR3 is 17 amino acids. Germline V lookup: CDR1 DFQATT, CDR2 SNEGSKA (reference sequence). The V segment lost 6 bases and the J segment 5 bases; nucleotides outside the gene matches: 14.

A remark on this clonotype: Given a much more abundant clone one base away, this may be a read error. The genes are TRBV20-1 and TRBJ1-2; a weak D match, TRBD1 (6 bases). Germline CDR1 and CDR2: DFQATT and SNEGSKA (reference sequence). The CDR3 length is 13 residues. Trimming pared 3 bases from V and 7 bases from J, leaving 15 bases between. The CDR3 spells CSASIEGRGGYTF. The CDR3 coding sequence is TGCAGTGCTAGTATAGAAGGCAGGGGTGGCTACACCTTC.

A word on this clonotype: A read error may be the cause here, since a much bigger clone is one base away. The CDR3 loop reads CASSSLRTCYEQYF. In nucleotides, the CDR3 is TGTGCCAGCAGTTCCCTCCGTACTTGCTACGAGCAGTACTTC. V and J are TRBV27 and TRBJ2-7; D unresolved. There are 14 residues in the CDR3. Trimming shortened V by 4 bases and J by 3 bases, and 13 bases separated the two germline ends. The V gene's germline CDR1 is MNHEY and CDR2 SMNVEV (reference sequence).

In this sample, this clonotype turned up many times. The J gene is TRBJ2-2, the V gene TRBV28, with no clear D. The germline CDR1 and CDR2 sequences are MDHEN and SYDVKM. The CDR3 is made up of 13 amino acids. V lost 8 bases to trimming and J lost 4 bases, with 11 bases between them. The CDR3 is CASRSWGTGELFF. CDR3 nucleotides: TGTGCCAGCCGGAGTTGGGGCACCGGGGAGCTGTTTTTT.

This clonotype occurred many times. This chain joins TRBV14 and TRBJ2-7; 7 nucleotides agree with TRBD2. The V gene end was trimmed by 4 bases and the J gene end by 3 bases; junction bases not matched to a gene: 9. Germline V lookup: CDR1 SGHDN, CDR2 FVKESK. CDR3 length: 15 residues. CDR3 protein: CASSRDSGNVYEQYF. Written as DNA, the CDR3 is TGTGCCAGCAGCCGTGACAGCGGGAATGTCTACGAGCAGTACTTC.

To note about this clonotype: A read error may account for a junction end that differs from germline. J is TRBJ2-2 and V is TRBV27; D is perhaps TRBD2 (5 bases). The germline CDR1 and CDR2 sequences are MNHEY and SMNVEV (reference sequence). The CDR3 is 15 amino acids. CDR3 DNA sequence: TGTGCCAGCGGTTTGGGAGTAGTCGGAACCGGGGAGCTGTTTTTT. It translates to CASGLGVVGTGELFF.

This clonotype was counted at least ten times. V gene TRBV7-9 combines with J gene TRBJ2-3; 9 bases line up with TRBD2. This CDR3 has 17 residues. Germline V CDR1 and CDR2: SEHNR, FQNEAQ (reference sequence). The V and J ends lost 5 bases and 5 bases, in that order; junction bases with no gene match: 14. CDR3 coding DNA: TGTGCCAGCAGCCGGGCGGGGGGGAAGACTAGCGGAGATACGCAGTATTTT. It yields the protein CASSRAGGKTSGDTQYF.

J is TRBJ1-6 and V is TRBV7-9, with D possibly being TRBD1 (5 bases). V dropped 3 bases and J dropped 11 bases, with 8 bases sitting between them. This CDR3 region has 12 residues. CDR1 and CDR2 from the germline V gene are SEHNR and FQNEAQ (reference sequence). The CDR3 bases are TGTGCCAGCAGCTTGGGGGGAACACCCCTCCACTTT. Translating it yields CASSLGGTPLHF. Full variable domain (rest looked up from reference TRBV7-9 and TRBJ1-6): DTGVSQNPRHKITKRGQNVTFRCDPISEHNRLYWYRQTLGQGPEFLTYFQNEAQLEKSRLLSDRFSAERPKGSFSTLEIQRTEQGDSAMYLCASSLGGTPLHFGNGTRLTVT.

This chain links TRBV5-1 with TRBJ2-5; tentatively, D is TRBD1 or TRBD2 (5 bases each). V was cut by 3 bases and J by 2 bases, with 23 bases left in between. The CDR3 is made up of 18 amino acids. Germline-derived CDR1 and CDR2 are SGHRS and YFSETQ. The CDR3 here is CASSSTPARTWGQETQYF. The CDR3 coding sequence is TGCGCCAGCAGCTCAACCCCTGCCCGGACCTGGGGGCAAGAGACCCAGTACTTC.

The chain recombines TRBV5-1 with TRBJ2-7; 8 bases map to TRBD2. The CDR3 extends over 15 amino acids. The J segment lost 3 bases and the V segment lost 0 bases, leaving 5 bases of the junction unmatched. In germline, CDR1 is SGHRS, CDR2 YFSETQ. CDR3 loop: CASSLGSGSVYEQYF. The CDR3 nucleotides are TGCGCCAGCAGCTTGGGCAGCGGGAGCGTCTACGAGCAGTACTTC.